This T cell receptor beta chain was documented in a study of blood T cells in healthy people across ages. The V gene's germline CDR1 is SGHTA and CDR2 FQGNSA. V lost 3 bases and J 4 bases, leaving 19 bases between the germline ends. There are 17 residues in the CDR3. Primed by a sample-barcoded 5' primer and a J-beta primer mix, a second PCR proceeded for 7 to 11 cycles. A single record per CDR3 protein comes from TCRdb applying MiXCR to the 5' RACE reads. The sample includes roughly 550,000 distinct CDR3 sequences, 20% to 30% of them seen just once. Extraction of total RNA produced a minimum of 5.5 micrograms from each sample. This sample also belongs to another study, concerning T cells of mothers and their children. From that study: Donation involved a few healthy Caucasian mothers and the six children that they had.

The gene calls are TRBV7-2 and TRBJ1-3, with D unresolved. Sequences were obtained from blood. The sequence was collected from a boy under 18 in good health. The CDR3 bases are TGTGCCAGCAGCTTCGTGGGAGGCACTGAGGTGGGAAACACCATATATTTT. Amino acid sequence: CASSFVGGTEVGNTIYF. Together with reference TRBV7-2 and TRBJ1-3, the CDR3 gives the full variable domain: GAGVSQSPSNKVTEKGKDVELRCDPISGHTALYWYRQSLGQGLEFLIYFQGNSAPDKSGLPSDRFSAERTGGSVSTLTIQRTQQEDSAVYLCASSFVGGTEVGNTIYFGEGSWLTVV.